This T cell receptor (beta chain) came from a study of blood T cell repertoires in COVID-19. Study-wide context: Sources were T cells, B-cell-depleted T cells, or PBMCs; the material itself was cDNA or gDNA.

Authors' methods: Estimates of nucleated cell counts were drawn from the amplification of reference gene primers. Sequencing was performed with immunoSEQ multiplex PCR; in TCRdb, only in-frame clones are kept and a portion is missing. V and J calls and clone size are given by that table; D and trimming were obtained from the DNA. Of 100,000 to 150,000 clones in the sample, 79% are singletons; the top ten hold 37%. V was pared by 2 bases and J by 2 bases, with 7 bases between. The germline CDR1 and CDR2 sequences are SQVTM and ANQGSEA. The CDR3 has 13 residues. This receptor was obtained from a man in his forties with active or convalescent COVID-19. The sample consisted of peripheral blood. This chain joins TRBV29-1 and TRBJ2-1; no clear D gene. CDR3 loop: CSVESGTYNEQFF. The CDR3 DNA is TGCAGCGTTGAATCAGGAACCTACAATGAGCAGTTCTTC.